These 18 T cell receptor beta chains were all obtained from the same sample, sequenced in a study of T cell changes during pregnancy in multiple sclerosis. The data were produced by immunoSEQ multiplex PCR, yet TCRdb's version contains in-frame clones alone and is incomplete. The repertoire holds under 85,000 clones, under 95% seen once, with less than 1.5% in the top ten. The sample here was peripheral blood, taken in the third trimester of pregnancy. The receptor set was obtained from a female donor in good health, enrolled as a control in a pregnancy study.

The gene calls are TRBV27 and TRBJ1-2; D unresolved. Germline V CDR1 and CDR2: MNHEY, SMNVEV (reference sequence). The V gene lost 3 bases and the J gene lost 0 bases, with 11 bases spanning the gap. The CDR3 totals 15 residues. The DNA for the CDR3 is TGTGCCAGCAGTTTGTTCTCGGGAACTAACTATGGCTACACCTTC. This gives the protein CASSLFSGTNYGYTF.

The CDR3 here is CASSPPTGAGGELFF. Here the CDR3 DNA reads TGTGCCAGCTCACCACCAACAGGGGCAGGAGGGGAGCTGTTTTTT. V usage is TRBV18 and J usage is TRBJ2-2; 7 bases map to TRBD1. Germline V lookup: CDR1 KGHSH, CDR2 LQKENI. V dropped 0 bases and J dropped 8; count of bases not matched to a gene: 6. The CDR3 is made up of 15 amino acids.

The chain employs TRBV29-1 and TRBJ1-2; D is unclear. The CDR3 covers 11 residues. V was clipped by 6 bases and J by 2 bases, with 7 bases between them. Germline CDR1 and CDR2: SQVTM and ANQGSEA. The CDR3 region has the DNA TGCAGCGTCGGGTCGAACTATGGCTACACCTTC. It translates to CSVGSNYGYTF.

This sequence joins TRBV7-2 and TRBJ2-1; tentative D call: TRBD1 (6 bases). Trimming stripped 3 bases from V and 6 bases from J, with 9 bases between. Germline assignment: CDR1 SGHTA and CDR2 FQGNSA. The CDR3 runs 13 residues. CDR3: CASSLGHGNEQFF. In DNA, the CDR3 is TGTGCCAGCAGCTTGGGACATGGCAATGAGCAGTTCTTC.

The chain couples TRBV18 to TRBJ1-1, with 7 bases lining up with TRBD1. Trimming cost V 6 bases and J 1 base; bases outside gene matches: 5. Per germline, CDR1 KGHSH and CDR2 LQKENI. This CDR3 region has 14 residues. In DNA, the CDR3 is TGTGCCAGCTCCTCACAGGGGCAGAACACTGAAGCTTTCTTT. This encodes CASSSQGQNTEAFF.

V and J are TRBV19 and TRBJ2-7, with a possible D match to TRBD1 (6 bases). V lost 8 bases and J lost 0, with 11 bases in between. Germline V lookup: CDR1 LNHDA, CDR2 SQIVND (reference sequence). This CDR3 contains 13 residues. CDR3 sequence: CASEGVDSYEQYF. CDR3 nucleotides: TGTGCCAGTGAGGGGGTAGACTCCTACGAGCAGTACTTC.

The rearrangement uses TRBV11-2 and TRBJ2-7, with D uncertain. Trimming took 1 base from V and 5 from J, leaving 24 bases between them. This CDR3 is built from 18 residues. Germline-derived CDR1 and CDR2 are SGHAT and FQNNGV. This CDR3 reads CASSLGETSTVERNEQYF. In nucleotides, the CDR3 is TGTGCCAGCAGCTTAGGAGAGACGTCCACGGTGGAGAGGAACGAGCAGTACTTC. The complete variable domain, with remaining parts taken from reference TRBV11-2 and TRBJ2-7, reads EAGVAQSPRYKIIEKRQSVAFWCNPISGHATLYWYQQILGQGPKLLIQFQNNGVVDDSQLPKDRFSAERLKGVDSTLKIQPAKLEDSAVYLCASSLGETSTVERNEQYFGPGTRLTVT.

This clone was recorded once. V gene TRBV9 combines with J gene TRBJ2-3; D gene ambiguous. The CDR3 sequence is 15 residues long. With 0 bases removed from V and 2 bases from J, the gap between germline ends came to 10 bases. CDR1 is SGDLS and CDR2 is YYNGEE in the germline V gene. The CDR3: CASSVDGYSTDTQYF. Here the CDR3 DNA reads TGTGCCAGCAGCGTAGACGGGTATTCCACAGATACGCAGTATTTT.

The chain is built from TRBV7-3 and TRBJ1-6; 7 bases match TRBD1. The length of the CDR3 is 15 residues. The ends lost 5 bases at V and 5 bases at J; junction bases unmatched: 6. CDR1 is SGHTA, CDR2 FQGTGA, per germline. Here the CDR3 reads CASSMTGPNNSPLHF. The CDR3 DNA follows: TGTGCCAGCAGCATGACAGGGCCAAATAATTCACCCCTCCACTTT.

The V and J genes are TRBV5-1 and TRBJ1-5; TRBD1 might be the D (5 bases). The V gene lost 5 bases and the J gene lost 1 base, with 10 bases spanning the gap. The germline V gene encodes CDR1 SGHRS and CDR2 YFSETQ. This CDR3 spans 14 amino acids. CDR3 DNA sequence: TGCGCCAGCAGATCAGGGAGGAGCAATCAGCCCCAGCATTTT. Protein sequence: CASRSGRSNQPQHF.

CDR3 amino acids: CASSGQGTNNEQFF. DNA for the CDR3: TGTGCCAGCAGTGGACAGGGAACAAACAATGAGCAGTTCTTC. This chain connects TRBV2 to TRBJ2-1, with 7 nucleotides matching TRBD1. The CDR3 extends over 14 amino acids. V lost 4 bases to trimming and J lost 5 bases; unmatched junction nucleotides: 5. Germline V gene sequence: CDR1 SNHLY, CDR2 FYNNEI.

The chain has TRBV7-2 and TRBJ2-1; 12 bases are shared with TRBD1. Trimming cost V 5 bases and J 9 bases; bases outside gene matches: 5. The germline V gene encodes CDR1 SGHTA and CDR2 FQGNSA. The CDR3 consists of 14 residues. CDR3 sequence (DNA): TGTGCCAGCAGCCTCGGGACAGGGGGCAGTGAGCAGTTCTTC. Protein product: CASSLGTGGSEQFF.

This clone was counted a few times. This chain links TRBV6-4 with TRBJ2-2; D is uncertain. This CDR3 comprises 13 residues. The V gene's germline CDR1 is MRHNA and CDR2 SNTAGT. V shed 0 bases and J shed 5 bases, with 4 bases lying between them. DNA for the CDR3: TGTGCCAGCAGTGACTCGGAGACCGGGGAGCTGTTTTTT. Protein: CASSDSETGELFF.

The chain uses TRBV13 and TRBJ1-3; D gene unclear. CDR3 length: 14 amino acids. From germline, CDR1 is PRHDT and CDR2 FYEKMQ (reference sequence). Trimming shortened V by 2 bases and J by 0 bases, and 5 bases separated the two germline ends. For the CDR3, the DNA is TGTGCCAGCAGCTTAAGCCGCTCTGGAAACACCATATATTTT. Translation gives CASSLSRSGNTIYF. Combining the CDR3 with reference TRBV13 and TRBJ1-3 gives the whole variable domain AAGVIQSPRHLIKEKRETATLKCYPIPRHDTVYWYQQGPGQDPQFLISFYEKMQSDKGSIPDRFSAQQFSDYHSELNMSSLELGDSALYFCASSLSRSGNTIYFGEGSWLTVV.

The gene calls are TRBV28 and TRBJ1-4; D not resolved. The ends were cut back, 6 bases at V and 8 bases at J, with 13 bases in the middle. Per germline, CDR1 MDHEN and CDR2 SYDVKM. This CDR3 region has 13 residues. The CDR3 here is CASSVRQWEKLFF. The CDR3 DNA follows: TGTGCCAGCAGCGTCAGGCAGTGGGAAAAACTGTTTTTT.

V is TRBV4-3 and J is TRBJ1-1; possibly TRBD1 for D (6 bases). There are 13 residues in the CDR3. Between the trimmed V and J ends, which lost 5 bases and 6 bases, there was a span of 13 bases. Germline loops: CDR1 LGHNA, CDR2 YSLEER. CDR3 DNA: TGCGCCAGCAGCGCGAGGGGGTCGCCTGAAGCTTTCTTT. Translated, it gives CASSARGSPEAFF.

The rearrangement links TRBV4-3 to TRBJ1-2; 8 bases line up with TRBD1. With 4 bases clipped from V and 7 bases from J, the junction kept 17 bases outside the gene matches. CDR3 length: 17 residues. Germline CDR1 reads LGHNA; CDR2 reads YSLEER. CDR3 bases: TGCGCCAGCAGCCGTACCGGGACAGGTGGGGGAACTGGTGGCTACACCTTC. Translation: CASSRTGTGGGTGGYTF.

The chain is built from TRBV7-9 and TRBJ1-5; tentatively, D is TRBD1 (6 bases). Deletions cut 3 bases from V and 4 bases from J, with 7 bases between. The CDR3 spans 13 residues. CDR1 is SEHNR, CDR2 FQNEAQ, per germline (reference sequence). In DNA form, the CDR3 reads TGTGCCAGCAGCTTCACAGGGAATCAGCCCCAGCATTTT. It encodes CASSFTGNQPQHF.